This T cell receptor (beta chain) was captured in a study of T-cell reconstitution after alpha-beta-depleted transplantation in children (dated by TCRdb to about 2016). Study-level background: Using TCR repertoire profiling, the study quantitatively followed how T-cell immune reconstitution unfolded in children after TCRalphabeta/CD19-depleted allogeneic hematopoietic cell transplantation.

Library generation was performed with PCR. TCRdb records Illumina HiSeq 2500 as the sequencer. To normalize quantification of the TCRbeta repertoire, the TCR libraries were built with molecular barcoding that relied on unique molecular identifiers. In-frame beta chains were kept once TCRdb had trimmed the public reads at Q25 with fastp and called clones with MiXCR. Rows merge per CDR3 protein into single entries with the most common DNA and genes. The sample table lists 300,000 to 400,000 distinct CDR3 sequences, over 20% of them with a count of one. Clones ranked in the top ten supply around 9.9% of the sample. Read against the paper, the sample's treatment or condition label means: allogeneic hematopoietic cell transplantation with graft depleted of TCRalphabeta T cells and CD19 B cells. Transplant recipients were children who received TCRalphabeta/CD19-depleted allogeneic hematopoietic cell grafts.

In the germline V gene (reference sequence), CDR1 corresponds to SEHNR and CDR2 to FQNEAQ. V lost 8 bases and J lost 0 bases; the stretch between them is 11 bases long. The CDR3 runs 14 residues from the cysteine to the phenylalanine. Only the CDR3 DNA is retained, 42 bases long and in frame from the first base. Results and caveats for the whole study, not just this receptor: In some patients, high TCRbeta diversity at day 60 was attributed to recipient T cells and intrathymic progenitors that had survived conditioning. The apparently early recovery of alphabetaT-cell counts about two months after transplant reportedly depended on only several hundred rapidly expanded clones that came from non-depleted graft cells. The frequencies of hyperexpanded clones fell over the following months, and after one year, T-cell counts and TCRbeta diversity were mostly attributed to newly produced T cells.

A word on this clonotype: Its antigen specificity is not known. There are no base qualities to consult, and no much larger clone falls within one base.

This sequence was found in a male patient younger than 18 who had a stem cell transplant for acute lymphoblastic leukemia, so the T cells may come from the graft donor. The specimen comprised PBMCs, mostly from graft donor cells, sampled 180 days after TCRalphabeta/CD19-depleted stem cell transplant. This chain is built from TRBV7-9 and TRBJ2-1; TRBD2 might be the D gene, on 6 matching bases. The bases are TGTGCCAGCCGACTGACTAGCTCCTACAATGAGCAGTTCTTC. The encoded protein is CASRLTSSYNEQFF.